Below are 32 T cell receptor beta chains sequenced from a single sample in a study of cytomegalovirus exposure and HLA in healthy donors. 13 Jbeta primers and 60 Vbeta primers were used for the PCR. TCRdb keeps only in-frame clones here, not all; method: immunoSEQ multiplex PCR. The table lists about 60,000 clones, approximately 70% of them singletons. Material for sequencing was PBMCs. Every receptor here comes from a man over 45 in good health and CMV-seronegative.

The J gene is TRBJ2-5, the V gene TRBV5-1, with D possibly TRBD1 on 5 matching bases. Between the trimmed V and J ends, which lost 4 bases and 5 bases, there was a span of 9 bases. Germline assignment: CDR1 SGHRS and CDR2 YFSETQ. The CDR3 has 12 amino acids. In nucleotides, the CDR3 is TGCGCCAGCAGCGCTCCAGGGGAGACCCAGTACTTC. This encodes CASSAPGETQYF.

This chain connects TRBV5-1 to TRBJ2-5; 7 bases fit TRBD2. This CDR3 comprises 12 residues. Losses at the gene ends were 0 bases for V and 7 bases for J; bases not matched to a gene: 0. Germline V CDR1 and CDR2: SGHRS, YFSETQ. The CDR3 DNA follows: TGCGCCAGCAGCTTGGAGCGGGGGACCCAGTACTTC. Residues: CASSLERGTQYF.

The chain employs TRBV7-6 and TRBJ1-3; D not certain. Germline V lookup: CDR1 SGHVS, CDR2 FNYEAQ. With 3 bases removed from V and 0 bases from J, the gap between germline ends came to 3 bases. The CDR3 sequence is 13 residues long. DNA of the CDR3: TGTGCCAGCAGCTTTAACTCTGGAAACACCATATATTTT. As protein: CASSFNSGNTIYF.

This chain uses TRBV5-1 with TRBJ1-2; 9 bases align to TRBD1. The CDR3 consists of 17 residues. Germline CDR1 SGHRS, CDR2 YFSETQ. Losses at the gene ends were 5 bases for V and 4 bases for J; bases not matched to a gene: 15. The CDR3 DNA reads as TGCGCCAGCAGGCACGAACCGGGACAGGGACGGAGCTATGGCTACACCTTC. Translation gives CASRHEPGQGRSYGYTF.

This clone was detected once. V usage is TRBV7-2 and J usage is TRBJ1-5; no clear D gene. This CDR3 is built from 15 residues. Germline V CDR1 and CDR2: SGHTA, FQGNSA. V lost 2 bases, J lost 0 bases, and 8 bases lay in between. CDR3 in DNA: TGTGCCAGCAGCTTAAATACGGGTAGCAATCAGCCCCAGCATTTT. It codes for CASSLNTGSNQPQHF.

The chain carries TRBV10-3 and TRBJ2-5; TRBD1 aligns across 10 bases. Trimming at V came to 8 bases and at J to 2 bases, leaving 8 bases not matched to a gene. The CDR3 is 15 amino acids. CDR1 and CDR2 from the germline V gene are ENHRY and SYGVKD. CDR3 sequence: CAIDETGGRQETQYF. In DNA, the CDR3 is TGTGCCATCGACGAGACAGGGGGCAGGCAAGAGACCCAGTACTTC.

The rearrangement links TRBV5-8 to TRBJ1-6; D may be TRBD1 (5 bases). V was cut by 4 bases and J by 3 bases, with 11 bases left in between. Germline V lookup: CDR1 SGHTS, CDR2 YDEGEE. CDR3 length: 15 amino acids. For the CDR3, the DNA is TGTGCCAGCAGCCCGAGGCAGGGCTATAATTCACCCCTCCACTTT. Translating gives CASSPRQGYNSPLHF.

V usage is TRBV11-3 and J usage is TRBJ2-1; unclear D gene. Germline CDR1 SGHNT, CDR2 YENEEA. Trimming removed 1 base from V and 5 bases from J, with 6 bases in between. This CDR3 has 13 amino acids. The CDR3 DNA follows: TGTGCCAGCAGCTTAGCCAGGAACAATGAGCAGTTCTTC. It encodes CASSLARNNEQFF.

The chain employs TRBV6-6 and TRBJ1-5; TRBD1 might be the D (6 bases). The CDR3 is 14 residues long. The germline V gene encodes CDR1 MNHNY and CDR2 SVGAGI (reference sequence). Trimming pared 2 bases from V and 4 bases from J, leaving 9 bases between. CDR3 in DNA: TGTGCCAGCAGTTACCCGGACAGTAATCAGCCCCAGCATTTT. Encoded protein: CASSYPDSNQPQHF.

The CDR3 loop is CASSFSGSVGEQYF. CDR3 sequence (DNA): TGTGCCAGCAGCTTTAGCGGGAGCGTCGGAGAGCAGTACTTC. This chain connects TRBV7-3 to TRBJ2-7; 9 nucleotides match TRBD2. J was trimmed by 7 bases and V by 3 bases; bases with no gene match: 7. The CDR3 totals 14 residues. CDR1 and CDR2 from the germline V gene are SGHTA and FQGTGA. Based on the CDR3 plus reference TRBV7-3 and TRBJ2-7, the full variable domain is GAGVSQTPSNKVTEKGKYVELRCDPISGHTALYWYRQSLGQGPEFLIYFQGTGAADDSGLPNDRFFAVRPEGSVSTLKIQRTERGDSAVYLCASSFSGSVGEQYFGPGTRLTVT.

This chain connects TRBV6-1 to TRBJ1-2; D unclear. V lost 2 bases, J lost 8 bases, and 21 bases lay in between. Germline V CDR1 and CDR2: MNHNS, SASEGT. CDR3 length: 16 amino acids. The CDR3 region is CASSERWRAQSLGYTF. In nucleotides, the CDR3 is TGTGCCAGCAGTGAACGTTGGAGGGCGCAATCTCTCGGCTACACCTTC.

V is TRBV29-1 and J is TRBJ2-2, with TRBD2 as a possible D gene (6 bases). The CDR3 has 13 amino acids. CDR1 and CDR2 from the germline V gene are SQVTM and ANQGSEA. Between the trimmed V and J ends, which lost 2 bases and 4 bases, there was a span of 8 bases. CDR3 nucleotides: TGCAGCGTTGAAACAGCGGGCACCGGGGAGCTGTTTTTT. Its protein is CSVETAGTGELFF.

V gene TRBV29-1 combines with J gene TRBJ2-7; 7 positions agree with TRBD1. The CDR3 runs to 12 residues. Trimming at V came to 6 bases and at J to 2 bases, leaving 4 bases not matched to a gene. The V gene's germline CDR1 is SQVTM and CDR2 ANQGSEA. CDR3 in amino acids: CSVGTAPYEQYF. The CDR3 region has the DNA TGCAGCGTCGGGACAGCTCCCTACGAGCAGTACTTC.

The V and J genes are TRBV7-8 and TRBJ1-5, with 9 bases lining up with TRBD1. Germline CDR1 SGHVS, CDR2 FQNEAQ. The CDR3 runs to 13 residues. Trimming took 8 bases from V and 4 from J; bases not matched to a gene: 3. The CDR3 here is CASADRGNQPQHF. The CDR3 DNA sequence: TGTGCCAGCGCCGACAGGGGGAATCAGCCCCAGCATTTT. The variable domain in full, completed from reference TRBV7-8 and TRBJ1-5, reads GAGVSQSPRYKVAKRGQDVALRCDPISGHVSLFWYQQALGQGPEFLTYFQNEAQLDKSGLPSDRFFAERPEGSVSTLKIQRTQQEDSAVYLCASADRGNQPQHFGDGTRLSIL.

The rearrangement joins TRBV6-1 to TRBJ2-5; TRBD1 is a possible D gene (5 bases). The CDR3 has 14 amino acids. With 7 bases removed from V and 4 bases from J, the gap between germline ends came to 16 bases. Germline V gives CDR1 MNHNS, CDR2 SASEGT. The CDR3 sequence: CASTQGQGTETQYF. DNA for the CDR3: TGTGCCAGCACCCAAGGGCAGGGAACAGAGACCCAGTACTTC.

The CDR3 DNA reads as TGTGCCAGCAGCTTTTTAGGCGGGGGGCAGTATACGCAGTATTTT. Translating gives CASSFLGGGQYTQYF. The chain has TRBV11-3 and TRBJ2-3; 8 bases are shared with TRBD2. Trimming took 3 bases from V and 7 from J; bases not matched to a gene: 9. The germline CDR1 and CDR2 sequences are SGHNT and YENEEA. This CDR3 has 15 residues.

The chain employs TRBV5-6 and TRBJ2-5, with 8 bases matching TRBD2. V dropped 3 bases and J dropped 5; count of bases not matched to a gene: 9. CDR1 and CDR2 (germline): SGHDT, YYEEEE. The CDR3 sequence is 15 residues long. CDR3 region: CASSSWAGGVETQYF. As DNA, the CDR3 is TGTGCCAGCAGCTCCTGGGCGGGGGGTGTTGAGACCCAGTACTTC.

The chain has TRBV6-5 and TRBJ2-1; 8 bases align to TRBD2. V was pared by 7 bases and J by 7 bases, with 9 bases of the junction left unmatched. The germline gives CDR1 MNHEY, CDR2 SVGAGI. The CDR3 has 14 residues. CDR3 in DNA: TGTGCCAGCATCCTGGACGGGAGGGGGAATGAGCAGTTCTTC. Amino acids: CASILDGRGNEQFF.

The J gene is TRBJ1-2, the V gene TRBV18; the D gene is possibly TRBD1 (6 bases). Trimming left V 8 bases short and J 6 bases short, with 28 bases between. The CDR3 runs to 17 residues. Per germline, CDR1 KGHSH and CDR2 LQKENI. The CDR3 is CASALIGGERPGNGYTF. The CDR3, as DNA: TGTGCCAGCGCGTTGATTGGGGGCGAGAGGCCGGGGAATGGCTACACCTTC.

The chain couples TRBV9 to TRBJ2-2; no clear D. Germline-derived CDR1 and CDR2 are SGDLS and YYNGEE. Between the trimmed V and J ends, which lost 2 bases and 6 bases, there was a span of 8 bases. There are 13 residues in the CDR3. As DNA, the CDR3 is TGTGCCAGCAGCGTCGGTTCACCCGGGGAGCTGTTTTTT. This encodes CASSVGSPGELFF.

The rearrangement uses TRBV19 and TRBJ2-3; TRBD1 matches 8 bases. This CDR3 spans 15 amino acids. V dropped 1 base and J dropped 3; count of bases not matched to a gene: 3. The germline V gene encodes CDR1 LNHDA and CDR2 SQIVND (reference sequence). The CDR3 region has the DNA TGTGCCAGTAGTATAGGGACAGGGTGGACAGATACGCAGTATTTT. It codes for CASSIGTGWTDTQYF. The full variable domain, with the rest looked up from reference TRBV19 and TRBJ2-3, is DGGITQSPKYLFRKEGQNVTLSCEQNLNHDAMYWYRQDPGQGLRLIYYSQIVNDFQKGDIAEGYSVSREKKESFPLTVTSAQKNPTAFYLCASSIGTGWTDTQYFGPGTRLTVL.

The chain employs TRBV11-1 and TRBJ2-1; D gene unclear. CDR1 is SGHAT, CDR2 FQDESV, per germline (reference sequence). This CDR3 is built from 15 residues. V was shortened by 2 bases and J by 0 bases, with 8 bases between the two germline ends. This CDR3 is CASSLTDISYNEQFF. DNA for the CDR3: TGTGCCAGCAGCTTAACCGACATCTCCTACAATGAGCAGTTCTTC.

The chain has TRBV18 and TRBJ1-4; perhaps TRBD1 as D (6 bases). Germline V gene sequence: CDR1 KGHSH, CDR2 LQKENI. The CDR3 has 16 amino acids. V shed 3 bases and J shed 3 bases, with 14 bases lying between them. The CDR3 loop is CASSPPADRPNEKLFF. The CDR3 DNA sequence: TGTGCCAGCTCACCCCCCGCAGACAGGCCTAATGAAAAACTGTTTTTT.

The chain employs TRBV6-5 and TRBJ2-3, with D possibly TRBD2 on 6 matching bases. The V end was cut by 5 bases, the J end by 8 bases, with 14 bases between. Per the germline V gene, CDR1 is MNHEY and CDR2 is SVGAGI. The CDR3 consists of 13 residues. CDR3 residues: CASSVGLRGTQYF. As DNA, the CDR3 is TGTGCCAGCAGTGTTGGACTGCGGGGTACGCAGTATTTT.

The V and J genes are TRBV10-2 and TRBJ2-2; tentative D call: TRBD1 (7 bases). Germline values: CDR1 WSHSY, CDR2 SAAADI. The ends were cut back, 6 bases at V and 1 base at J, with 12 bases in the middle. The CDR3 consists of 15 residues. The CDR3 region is CASRAGQLNTGELFF. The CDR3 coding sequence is TGCGCCAGCAGGGCGGGACAGCTGAACACCGGGGAGCTGTTTTTT.

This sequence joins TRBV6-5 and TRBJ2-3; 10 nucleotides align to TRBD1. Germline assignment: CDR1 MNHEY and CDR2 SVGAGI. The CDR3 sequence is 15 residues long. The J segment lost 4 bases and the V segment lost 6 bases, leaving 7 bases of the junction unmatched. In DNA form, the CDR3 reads TGTGCCAGCAGCCAAGACAGGGGGCGACCAGATACGCAGTATTTT. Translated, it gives CASSQDRGRPDTQYF.

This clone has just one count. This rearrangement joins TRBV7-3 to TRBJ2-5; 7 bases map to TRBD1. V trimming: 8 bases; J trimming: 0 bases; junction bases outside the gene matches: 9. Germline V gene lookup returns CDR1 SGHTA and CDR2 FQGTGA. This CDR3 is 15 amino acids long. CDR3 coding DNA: TGTGCCAGCTCAGGACAGGCGGATAACCAAGAGACCCAGTACTTC. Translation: CASSGQADNQETQYF. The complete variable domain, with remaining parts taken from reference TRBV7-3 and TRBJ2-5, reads GAGVSQTPSNKVTEKGKYVELRCDPISGHTALYWYRQSLGQGPEFLIYFQGTGAADDSGLPNDRFFAVRPEGSVSTLKIQRTERGDSAVYLCASSGQADNQETQYFGPGTRLLVL.

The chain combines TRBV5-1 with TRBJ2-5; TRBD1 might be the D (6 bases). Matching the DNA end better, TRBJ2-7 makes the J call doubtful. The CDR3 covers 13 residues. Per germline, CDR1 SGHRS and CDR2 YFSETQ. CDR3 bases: TGCGCCAGCAGTCCAGGGGCCATCGACGAGCAGTACTTC. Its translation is CASSPGAIDEQYF.

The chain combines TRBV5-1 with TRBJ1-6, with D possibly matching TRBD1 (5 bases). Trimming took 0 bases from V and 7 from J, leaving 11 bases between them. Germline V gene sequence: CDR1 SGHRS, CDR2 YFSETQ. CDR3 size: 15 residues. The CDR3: CASSLEGVDNSPLHF. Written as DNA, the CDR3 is TGCGCCAGCAGCTTGGAAGGGGTTGACAATTCACCCCTCCACTTT.

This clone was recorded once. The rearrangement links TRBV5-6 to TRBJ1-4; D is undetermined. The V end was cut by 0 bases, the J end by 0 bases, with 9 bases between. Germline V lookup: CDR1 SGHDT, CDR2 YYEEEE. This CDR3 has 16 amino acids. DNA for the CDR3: TGTGCCAGCAGCTTGGGCGGAATTGCAACTAATGAAAAACTGTTTTTT. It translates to CASSLGGIATNEKLFF.

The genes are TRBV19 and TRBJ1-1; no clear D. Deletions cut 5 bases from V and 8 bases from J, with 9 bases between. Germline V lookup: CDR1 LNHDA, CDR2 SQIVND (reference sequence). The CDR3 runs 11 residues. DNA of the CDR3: TGTGCCAGTAGTGGCGGAGCCGAAGCTTTCTTT. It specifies CASSGGAEAFF. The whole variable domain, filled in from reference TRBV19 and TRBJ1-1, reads DGGITQSPKYLFRKEGQNVTLSCEQNLNHDAMYWYRQDPGQGLRLIYYSQIVNDFQKGDIAEGYSVSREKKESFPLTVTSAQKNPTAFYLCASSGGAEAFFGQGTRLTVV.

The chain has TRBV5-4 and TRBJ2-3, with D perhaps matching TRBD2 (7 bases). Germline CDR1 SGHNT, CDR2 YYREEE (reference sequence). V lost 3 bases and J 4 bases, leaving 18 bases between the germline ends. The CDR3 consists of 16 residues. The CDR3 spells CASSSGTGGRSDTQYF. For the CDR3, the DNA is TGTGCCAGCAGCTCAGGAACGGGGGGCCGGTCAGATACGCAGTATTTT.